This entry is about one TCR beta chain. This clone's antigen is unknown. Qualities for individual bases were not recorded, and no much larger clone is one base off. The data were produced on an Illumina HiSeq 1500. Using fastp at Q25 and MiXCR, TCRdb reprocessed the public reads and kept productive beta chains. Rows matching on CDR3 protein sequence are summarized as one entry with the most common DNA and genes. Present in this sample are approximately 700,000 distinct CDR3 sequences, about a third of which were seen just once. The top ten clones comprise around 2.8% of the sample. These data come from a study of T cell repertoires in cytomegalovirus infection (dated by TCRdb to between 2017 and 2020). Background for the entire study: Because public TCR beta signatures pointed to carriage of CMV infection together with the matching HLA type, the HLA type of each donor mattered for the analysis. Summary of the overall study and its limitations: The ex vivo response was dominated by HLA-C-restricted CMV-specific TCR beta clonotypes, which also provided the single most frequent clonotype in two of eight donors. In both this cohort and an independent roughly 350-donor cohort, the cumulative frequency of public TCR beta family members distinguished carriers of CMV infection plus the relevant HLA type.

After removal of 8 bases from V and 5 bases from J, the junction retains 14 bases not matched to a gene. From the cysteine up to the phenylalanine, the CDR3 has a length of 16 residues. This entry keeps only the CDR3 DNA: 48 bases, framed from base 1. According to the germline V gene (reference sequence), CDR1 reads LNHDA and CDR2 reads SQIVND. This receptor was obtained from a human donor in good health (CMV status not recorded). Some clones in this sample may be carry-over from other donors' samples. Sequenced material: PBMCs. The chain was built from TRBV19 and TRBJ2-1, and TRBD1 aligns with 8 junction nucleotides. This receptor carries the CDR3 CASAQPTGVFHNEQFF. The sequence in DNA is TGTGCCAGTGCCCAACCGACAGGGGTTTTTCACAATGAGCAGTTCTTC.